The 25 T cell receptor beta chains below all came from one sample that was sequenced in a study of shared clonotypes between healthy human individuals. The method was immunoSEQ multiplex PCR; TCRdb's version includes in-frame clones alone and lacks a portion of them. The table shows more than 900,000 clones, with 75% to 80% occurring only once. Sequenced input: memory CD4+ T cells from PBMCs. Indicated subset: CD45RA-negative fraction. Source of these receptors: a man younger than 35 in good health. Some clones in this sample may be carry-over from other donors' samples.

The chain couples TRBV7-2 to TRBJ1-2; D gene uncertain. V lost 7 bases and J lost 0, with 15 bases in between. Germline-derived CDR1 and CDR2 are SGHTA and FQGNSA. This CDR3 is built from 15 residues. For the CDR3, the DNA is TGTGCCAGCACCCTATACCCCGTACCTAACTATGGCTACACCTTC. It yields the protein CASTLYPVPNYGYTF.

In this sample, this clone turned up once. The chain recombines TRBV28 with TRBJ2-5; D possibly uses TRBD1 or TRBD2 (5 bases each). Judging by the DNA end, TRBJ2-7 fits better; the J call may be wrong. This CDR3 has 15 residues. Germline loops: CDR1 MDHEN, CDR2 SYDVKM. CDR3 region: CASSSPSGATYEQYF. CDR3 coding DNA: TGTGCCAGCAGTTCCCCATCCGGGGCTACCTACGAGCAGTACTTC.

J is TRBJ1-2 and V is TRBV7-3, with a weak D call TRBD1 (5 bases). V was shortened by 5 bases and J by 8 bases, with 18 bases between the two germline ends. The germline V gene encodes CDR1 SGHTA and CDR2 FQGTGA. The CDR3 extends over 14 amino acids. The CDR3 loop reads CASSPSGRLSGYTF. CDR3 DNA: TGTGCCAGCAGCCCATCGGGACGCCTTAGCGGCTACACCTTC.

CDR3 region: CAISESGGQPYGYTF. The CDR3, as DNA: TGTGCCATCAGTGAGTCGGGCGGCCAGCCCTATGGCTACACCTTC. V and J are TRBV10-3 and TRBJ1-2; D is unclear. CDR3 size: 15 residues. The V and J ends lost 0 bases and 4 bases respectively, with 12 bases between them. Germline V gives CDR1 ENHRY, CDR2 SYGVKD.

The chain recombines TRBV5-1 with TRBJ2-7, with 7 bases lining up with TRBD2. The CDR3 has 15 amino acids. CDR1 is SGHRS, CDR2 YFSETQ, per germline. V lost 0 bases and J lost 4; bases outside the gene matches: 7. The CDR3, as DNA: TGCGCCAGCAGCTTGGACTCGCGGGAGAGATACGAGCAGTACTTC. Translated, it gives CASSLDSRERYEQYF.

The V and J genes are TRBV7-9 and TRBJ2-6; D gene uncertain. The CDR3 extends over 13 amino acids. V was trimmed by 1 base and J by 5 bases, leaving 3 bases between them. Germline CDR1 and CDR2: SEHNR and FQNEAQ (reference sequence). CDR3 in DNA: TGTGCCAGCAGCTTAGTCTGGGCCAACGTCCTGACTTTC. This gives the protein CASSLVWANVLTF.

The sample holds one count of this clone. V usage is TRBV6-1 and J usage is TRBJ1-5; D is unclear. The germline gives CDR1 MNHNS, CDR2 SASEGT. The CDR3 contains 14 residues. V was shortened by 4 bases and J by 7 bases, with 14 bases between the two germline ends. CDR3 protein: CASSGEGSIQPQHF. CDR3 in DNA: TGTGCCAGCAGTGGGGAGGGATCCATCCAGCCCCAGCATTTT.

V and J are TRBV28 and TRBJ1-1; D is unclear. Germline V lookup: CDR1 MDHEN, CDR2 SYDVKM. CDR3 size: 12 residues. Trimming left V 6 bases short and J 6 bases short, with 11 bases between. The CDR3 DNA is TGTGCCAGCAGACTTAGCACCTCTGAAGCTTTCTTT. It codes for CASRLSTSEAFF.

The chain couples TRBV18 to TRBJ2-5; D unclear. The CDR3 spans 12 residues. Trimming left V 2 bases short and J 4 bases short, with 5 bases between. In germline, CDR1 is KGHSH, CDR2 LQKENI. This CDR3 is CASSPFPETQYF. CDR3 bases: TGTGCCAGCTCACCATTTCCAGAGACCCAGTACTTC.

V is TRBV10-3 and J is TRBJ2-7; D perhaps matches TRBD2 (6 bases). The CDR3 covers 12 residues. Between the trimmed V and J ends, which lost 6 bases and 3 bases, there was a span of 9 bases. From germline, CDR1 is ENHRY and CDR2 SYGVKD. CDR3 nucleotides: TGTGCCATCAGCACGACTAGCTACGAGCAGTACTTC. Amino acids: CAISTTSYEQYF.

This clone came up a few times. The same CDR3 arises from other DNA sequences in this sample as well. This sequence joins TRBV4-1 and TRBJ2-1, with TRBD2 as a possible D gene (5 bases). CDR1 MGHRA and CDR2 YSYEKL come from the germline V gene. The CDR3 is 15 amino acids. V shed 2 bases and J shed 1 base, with 9 bases lying between them. The CDR3 spells CASSQPGGSYNEQFF. The DNA of the CDR3 is TGCGCCAGCAGCCAACCGGGCGGGTCCTACAATGAGCAGTTCTTC.

The genes are TRBV5-1 and TRBJ2-5; D remains ambiguous. CDR1 SGHRS and CDR2 YFSETQ come from the germline V gene. Trimming cost V 1 base and J 5 bases, with 18 bases left between them. The CDR3 runs to 16 residues. This CDR3 reads CASSLPTIGVGETQYF. The DNA for the CDR3 is TGCGCCAGCAGCTTGCCCACGATTGGAGTGGGGGAGACCCAGTACTTC. The full variable domain, rest sourced from reference TRBV5-1 and TRBJ2-5, is KAGVTQTPRYLIKTRGQQVTLSCSPISGHRSVSWYQQTPGQGLQFLFEYFSETQRNKGNFPGRFSGRQFSNSRSEMNVSTLELGDSALYLCASSLPTIGVGETQYFGPGTRLLVL.

The rearrangement uses TRBV6-1 and TRBJ2-7; D assignment may be TRBD1 or TRBD2 (5 bases each). Germline V gene sequence: CDR1 MNHNS, CDR2 SASEGT. The CDR3 consists of 17 residues. V was shortened by 2 bases and J by 1 base, with 18 bases between the two germline ends. CDR3 loop: CASSERNTGTGSYEQYF. CDR3 sequence (DNA): TGTGCCAGCAGTGAACGTAACACCGGGACGGGATCCTACGAGCAGTACTTC.

V and J are TRBV28 and TRBJ1-3; D ambiguous. Between the trimmed V and J ends, which lost 7 bases and 0 bases, there was a span of 16 bases. The length of the CDR3 is 16 residues. In germline, CDR1 is MDHEN, CDR2 SYDVKM. CDR3: CASTAFDPISGNTIYF. The CDR3 region has the DNA TGTGCCAGCACTGCTTTTGACCCAATCTCTGGAAACACCATATATTTT.

This clone was seen a handful of times. The genes are TRBV19 and TRBJ1-1; TRBD1 aligns across 7 bases. This CDR3 spans 15 amino acids. V lost 3 bases, J lost 1 base, and 5 bases stayed unmatched. CDR1 LNHDA and CDR2 SQIVND come from the germline V gene (reference sequence). In nucleotides, the CDR3 is TGTGCCAGTAGTATTTTGTGGACAGGGAACACTGAAGCTTTCTTT. It yields the protein CASSILWTGNTEAFF.

The chain employs TRBV11-3 and TRBJ2-7; D not resolved. This CDR3 contains 14 residues. Deletions cut 1 base from V and 0 bases from J, with 7 bases between. Per germline, CDR1 SGHNT and CDR2 YENEEA. The CDR3 loop reads CASSLGQDSYEQYF. CDR3 sequence (DNA): TGTGCCAGCAGCTTAGGCCAGGACTCCTACGAGCAGTACTTC. The full variable domain, in which reference TRBV11-3 and TRBJ2-7 provide the parts outside the CDR3, is EAGVVQSPRYKIIEKKQPVAFWCNPISGHNTLYWYLQNLGQGPELLIRYENEEAVDDSQLPKDRFSAERLKGVDSTLKIQPAELGDSAVYLCASSLGQDSYEQYFGPGTRLTVT.

This clone came up many times. Additional DNA sequences in this sample encode the identical CDR3. The chain carries TRBV29-1 and TRBJ1-1, with 7 positions matching TRBD1. The germline gives CDR1 SQVTM, CDR2 ANQGSEA. V lost 7 bases, J lost 0 bases, and 11 bases stayed unmatched. The CDR3 extends over 15 amino acids. This CDR3 reads CSAAGGWGMNTEAFF. The CDR3 region has the DNA TGCAGCGCCGCAGGGGGGTGGGGAATGAACACTGAAGCTTTCTTT.

This clone occurred a few times. The chain carries TRBV28 and TRBJ1-4; TRBD1 aligns across 7 bases. The CDR3 length is 13 residues. Germline CDR1 reads MDHEN; CDR2 reads SYDVKM. V gave up 8 bases and J gave up 5 bases; unmatched junction bases: 5. The CDR3 DNA follows: TGTGCCAGCGCAGGGACAGCAAATGAAAAACTGTTTTTT. This codes for CASAGTANEKLFF. Complete variable domain (other parts from reference TRBV28 and TRBJ1-4): DVKVTQSSRYLVKRTGEKVFLECVQDMDHENMFWYRQDPGLGLRLIYFSYDVKMKEKGDIPEGYSVSREKKERFSLILESASTNQTSMYLCASAGTANEKLFFGSGTQLSVL.

The chain recombines TRBV19 with TRBJ1-5, with unresolved D. Trimming removed 8 bases from V and 4 bases from J, with 6 bases in between. The CDR3 covers 11 residues. CDR1 is LNHDA, CDR2 SQIVND, per germline (reference sequence). CDR3 in DNA: TGTGCCAGTGGGAAAAATCAGCCCCAGCATTTT. It yields the protein CASGKNQPQHF.

The rearrangement joins TRBV2 to TRBJ2-1, with TRBD2 matching over 7 bases. The CDR3 length is 14 residues. V shed 7 bases, J shed 7 bases, and the junction held 10 bases outside the gene matches. Germline CDR1 SNHLY, CDR2 FYNNEI. The CDR3 region is CASILREGRNEQFF. In DNA, the CDR3 is TGTGCCAGCATTTTGAGGGAGGGCCGGAATGAGCAGTTCTTC.

The chain employs TRBV15 and TRBJ2-3; tentative D call: TRBD2 (5 bases). V lost 5 bases and J 1 base, leaving 13 bases between the germline ends. The CDR3 contains 15 residues. The V gene's germline CDR1 is LNHNV and CDR2 YYDKDF (reference sequence). The CDR3 sequence is CATSPGVVGTDTQYF. The CDR3 coding sequence is TGTGCCACCAGCCCCGGGGTTGTGGGCACAGATACGCAGTATTTT.

This clone was seen just once. This probably arose from a read error, given a far larger clone one base away. Other DNA sequences in the same sample also yield this CDR3. This chain connects TRBV9 to TRBJ1-5, with D hard to call. This CDR3 has 15 residues. Germline-derived CDR1 and CDR2 are SGDLS and YYNGEE. Trimming pared 0 bases from V and 0 bases from J, leaving 7 bases between. The chain's CDR3 is CASSVEGNSNQPQHF. CDR3 DNA: TGTGCCAGCAGCGTAGAAGGGAATAGCAATCAGCCCCAGCATTTT. The whole variable domain, filled in from reference TRBV9 and TRBJ1-5, reads DSGVTQTPKHLITATGQRVTLRCSPRSGDLSVYWYQQSLDQGLQFLIQYYNGEERAKGNILERFSAQQFPDLHSELNLSSLELGDSALYFCASSVEGNSNQPQHFGDGTRLSIL.

On this clone: Additional DNA sequences in this sample encode the identical CDR3. The rearrangement links TRBV19 to TRBJ1-2; 9 nucleotides agree with TRBD1. V dropped 6 bases and J dropped 3; count of bases not matched to a gene: 2. Germline V lookup: CDR1 LNHDA, CDR2 SQIVND (reference sequence). CDR3 length equals 13 residues. CDR3 nucleotide sequence: TGTGCCAGTAGCCGGGACAGGGACTATGGCTACACCTTC. Protein product: CASSRDRDYGYTF.

The sample holds many counts of this clone. The same CDR3 arises from other DNA sequences in this sample as well. This chain joins TRBV7-2 and TRBJ2-3, with D maybe TRBD2 (5 bases). The length of the CDR3 is 14 residues. The germline V gene has CDR1 SGHTA and CDR2 FQGNSA. V lost 1 base and J lost 2, with 7 bases in between. CDR3 sequence (DNA): TGTGCCAGCAGCTTAGACGGGAACACAGATACGCAGTATTTT. This codes for CASSLDGNTDTQYF.

The rearrangement uses TRBV28 and TRBJ2-6; 9 positions match TRBD1. Germline V gene sequence: CDR1 MDHEN, CDR2 SYDVKM. The CDR3 spans 19 residues. V lost 4 bases and J lost 1; bases outside the gene matches: 11. The chain's CDR3 is CASSSSRDRAFSGANVLTF. The CDR3 DNA is TGTGCCAGCAGTTCAAGTAGGGACAGGGCCTTTTCTGGGGCCAACGTCCTGACTTTC. The whole variable domain, filled in from reference TRBV28 and TRBJ2-6, reads DVKVTQSSRYLVKRTGEKVFLECVQDMDHENMFWYRQDPGLGLRLIYFSYDVKMKEKGDIPEGYSVSREKKERFSLILESASTNQTSMYLCASSSSRDRAFSGANVLTFGAGSRLTVL.